This is a list of T cell receptor beta chains from one sample in a study of PD-L1 blockade in urothelial cancer. The table came from immunoSEQ multiplex PCR; TCRdb's copy has only in-frame clones and leaves some out. This table holds about 100,000 clones, roughly nine tenths found once. Here the sequenced sample was PBMCs, taken around atezolizumab (anti-PD-L1) treatment. These receptors were obtained from a woman older than 75 with urothelial cancer. CDR3s leave out the opening cysteine and the closing phenylalanine or tryptophan. The order of the fields is J gene, V gene, CDR3 protein.

J: TRBJ2-7; V: TRBV10-3; CDR3: AISELDRGEQY
J: TRBJ1-5; V: TRBV28; CDR3: ASSQGISQPQH
J: TRBJ2-5; V: TRBV15; CDR3: ATSRAGGQGETQY
J: TRBJ1-2; V: TRBV9; CDR3: ASSPRTGGLGYT
J: TRBJ1-5; V: TRBV27; CDR3: ASSLSTVANQPQH
J: TRBJ1-2; V: TRBV2; CDR3: ASREGTGTPYGYT
J: TRBJ1-1; V: TRBV28; CDR3: ASSRQGGTEAF
J: TRBJ2-4; V: TRBV6-4; CDR3: ASSDTTGRTSGWLAKNIQY
J: TRBJ2-3; V: TRBV11-1; CDR3: ASSAGLLAGEADTQY
J: TRBJ2-5; V: TRBV19; CDR3: ASSKGTGQETQY
J: TRBJ2-6; V: TRBV7-8; CDR3: ASSTGEVGANVLT
J: TRBJ1-4; V: TRBV5-4; CDR3: ASSRTGEEKLF
J: TRBJ2-3; V: TRBV7-3; CDR3: ASSPRGRDTQY
J: TRBJ2-2; V: TRBV18; CDR3: ASSPIVAGGTNTGELF
J: TRBJ1-5; V: TRBV7-7; CDR3: ASSPDRGHNQPQH
J: TRBJ1-1; V: TRBV28; CDR3: ASNGGPTEAF
J: TRBJ1-1; V: TRBV5-1; CDR3: ASSSNTGVGGTEAF
J: TRBJ2-2; V: TRBV7-2; CDR3: ASSPGGLAFYTDTGELF
J: TRBJ2-2; V: TRBV27; CDR3: ASRWAANTGELF
J: TRBJ2-7; V: TRBV18; CDR3: ASSPYSYYEQY
J: TRBJ2-1; V: TRBV4-2; CDR3: ASSPLSSGNGNGDEQF
J: TRBJ2-7; V: TRBV6-1; CDR3: ASSVSGRAYEQY
J: TRBJ2-7; V: TRBV19; CDR3: ASRETRRPSGSSEQY
J: TRBJ1-1; V: TRBV18; CDR3: ASSPPGVFTEAF
J: TRBJ2-7; V: TRBV18; CDR3: ASSPWDSTYEQY
J: TRBJ1-2; V: TRBV30; CDR3: ASPAGGYT
J: TRBJ1-4; V: TRBV2; CDR3: ASRIPPDEKLF